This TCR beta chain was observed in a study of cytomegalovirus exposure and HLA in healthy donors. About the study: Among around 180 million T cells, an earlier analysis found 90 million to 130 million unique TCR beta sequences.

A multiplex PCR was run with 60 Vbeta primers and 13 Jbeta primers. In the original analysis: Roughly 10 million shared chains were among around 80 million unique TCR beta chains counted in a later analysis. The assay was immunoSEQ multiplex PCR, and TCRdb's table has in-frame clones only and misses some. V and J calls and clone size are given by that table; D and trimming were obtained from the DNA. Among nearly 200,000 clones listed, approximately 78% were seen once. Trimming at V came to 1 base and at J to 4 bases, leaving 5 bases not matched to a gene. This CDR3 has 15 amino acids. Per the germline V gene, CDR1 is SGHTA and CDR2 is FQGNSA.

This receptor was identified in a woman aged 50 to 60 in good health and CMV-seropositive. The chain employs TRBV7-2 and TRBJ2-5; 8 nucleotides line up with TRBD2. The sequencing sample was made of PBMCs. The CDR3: CASSLGRGAAETQYF. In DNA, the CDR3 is TGTGCCAGCAGCTTAGGGCGGGGGGCTGCAGAGACCCAGTACTTC.